These T cell receptor beta chains were read from a single sample in a study of Ad26.COV2.S vaccination and SARS-CoV-2 variants. Repertoires were generated with immunoSEQ multiplex PCR, while TCRdb's copy carries only in-frame clones and drops some. The sample consists of roughly 500,000 clones, roughly nine tenths of them appearing once. The material sequenced was peripheral blood, taken in a trial of Ad26.COV2.S vaccine versus placebo. The source is a person between 18 and 59 years old who received the Ad26.COV2.S COVID-19 vaccine or a placebo. The CDR3 runs from the conserved cysteine through the conserved F or W. The order of the fields is V gene, J gene, D gene, CDR3 length, clone size, CDR3 DNA, CDR3 protein. D genes are given only for firm matches. A row's size may be missing; if present it is once, few, many or a size class.

V: TRBV4-3
J: TRBJ2-7
D: .
length: 16
size: .
DNA: TGCGCCAGCAGCCGCGGCGGCAGCTCATTCTCCTACGAGCAGTACTTC
CDR3: CASSRGGSSFSYEQYF

V: TRBV12-3/TRBV12-4
J: TRBJ2-1
D: .
length: 13
size: .
DNA: TGTGCCAGCAGTTTTCCCAGCTACAATGAGCAGTTCTTC
CDR3: CASSFPSYNEQFF

V: TRBV3-1/TRBV3-2
J: TRBJ2-2
D: .
length: 14
size: .
DNA: TGTGCCAGCAGCCAGTCACAGGGTAGCGGGGAGCTGTTTTTT
CDR3: CASSQSQGSGELFF

V: TRBV29-1
J: TRBJ2-1
D: TRBD1
length: 14
size: .
DNA: TGCAGCGTTGACTGGACAGGATTGTACAATGAGCAGTTCTTC
CDR3: CSVDWTGLYNEQFF

V: TRBV10-3
J: TRBJ2-7
D: .
length: 14
size: .
DNA: TGTGCCATCAGTGATTTAGGGGGCTCCTACGAGCAGTACTTC
CDR3: CAISDLGGSYEQYF

V: TRBV28
J: TRBJ2-7
D: .
length: 15
size: few
DNA: TGTGCCAGCAGTTTATTAGTGGGTACCTCGTACGAGCAGTACTTC
CDR3: CASSLLVGTSYEQYF

V: TRBV6-1
J: TRBJ1-3
D: .
length: 17
size: .
DNA: TGTGCCAGCAGTGAACTCCGGACCTGGACCGCTGGAAACACCATATATTTT
CDR3: CASSELRTWTAGNTIYF

V: TRBV19
J: TRBJ1-5
D: .
length: 13
size: once
DNA: TGTGCCAGTAGTAGGGCAGGGGTGCTGCCCCAGCATTTT
CDR3: CASSRAGVLPQHF

V: TRBV3-1/TRBV3-2
J: TRBJ2-4
D: .
length: 14
size: .
DNA: TGTGCCAGCAGCCAGGGGGCGACTCGAAACATTCAGTACTTC
CDR3: CASSQGATRNIQYF

V: TRBV19
J: TRBJ2-3
D: .
length: 14
size: .
DNA: TGTGCCAGTAGCACCTCAGGAGGAACAGATACGCAGTATTTT
CDR3: CASSTSGGTDTQYF

V: TRBV20-1
J: TRBJ1-3
D: .
length: 14
size: .
DNA: TGCAGTGCTAGTGGGACCCCGGGGGGAAACACCATATATTTT
CDR3: CSASGTPGGNTIYF

V: TRBV7-2
J: TRBJ2-3
D: .
length: 15
size: .
DNA: TGTGCCAGCAGACCAGACAGGTACCCCACAGATACGCAGTATTTT
CDR3: CASRPDRYPTDTQYF

V: TRBV6-5
J: TRBJ1-1
D: .
length: 15
size: .
DNA: TGTGCCAGCAGGCAGGGCAGATCAATGAACACTGAAGCTTTCTTT
CDR3: CASRQGRSMNTEAFF

V: TRBV10-2
J: TRBJ2-5
D: .
length: 13
size: .
DNA: TGCGCCAGCACCCGAGGTTTGGTAGAGACCCAGTACTTC
CDR3: CASTRGLVETQYF

V: TRBV12-3/TRBV12-4
J: TRBJ2-5
D: .
length: 11
size: once
DNA: TGTGCCAGCAGTTTGACCATGACCCAGTACTTC
CDR3: CASSLTMTQYF

V: TRBV19
J: TRBJ1-1
D: TRBD1
length: 16
size: .
DNA: TGTGCCAGTAGTATGGTGGGCAGGGGGACGAACACTGAAGCTTTCTTT
CDR3: CASSMVGRGTNTEAFF

V: TRBV2
J: TRBJ1-6
D: .
length: 15
size: .
DNA: TGTGCCAGCAGTGCAGGGAGCTCCTATAATTCACCCCTCCACTTT
CDR3: CASSAGSSYNSPLHF

V: TRBV5-6
J: TRBJ2-1
D: .
length: 15
size: once
DNA: TGTGCCAGCAGCTTGGGCCGGCTAAGATACAATGAGCAGTTCTTC
CDR3: CASSLGRLRYNEQFF

V: TRBV6-2/TRBV6-3
J: TRBJ1-6
D: .
length: 14
size: .
DNA: TGTGCCAGCAGCTTGGAGGCTGTGAATTCACCCCTCCACTTT
CDR3: CASSLEAVNSPLHF

V: TRBV6-5
J: TRBJ2-2
D: TRBD1
length: 16
size: .
DNA: TGTGCCAGCAGTTACTCACCAGGACAGGGCACCGGGGAGCTGTTTTTT
CDR3: CASSYSPGQGTGELFF

V: TRBV28
J: TRBJ1-5
D: .
length: 13
size: .
DNA: TGTGCCAGTGACAGGCCGGGATCTCGGCCCCAGCATTTT
CDR3: CASDRPGSRPQHF

V: TRBV28
J: TRBJ2-7
D: TRBD2
length: 15
size: .
DNA: TGTGCCAGCAGAGATAGCGGGAGGGTTGCCTACGAGCAGTACTTC
CDR3: CASRDSGRVAYEQYF

V: TRBV9
J: TRBJ2-3
D: .
length: 14
size: .
DNA: TGTGCCAGCAGCGTAGGACACCACACAGATACGCAGTATTTT
CDR3: CASSVGHHTDTQYF

V: TRBV12-3/TRBV12-4
J: TRBJ1-1
D: TRBD1
length: 13
size: .
DNA: TGTGCCAGCAGTCCCCCCTCGACAGGGGAAGCTTTCTTT
CDR3: CASSPPSTGEAFF

V: TRBV5-1
J: TRBJ2-3
D: TRBD1
length: 15
size: .
DNA: TGCGCCAGCAGCTCGACTGGACAGGGGCGGAATACGCAGTATTTT
CDR3: CASSSTGQGRNTQYF

V: TRBV28
J: TRBJ2-1
D: .
length: 17
size: .
DNA: TGTGCCAGCAGTTCGCACCGACCAGACCAGGGAAGGGGCGAGCAGTTCTTC
CDR3: CASSSHRPDQGRGEQFF

V: TRBV7-9
J: TRBJ2-5
D: .
length: 14
size: .
DNA: TGTGCCAGCAGCTACGGGCAGGCACAAGAGACCCAGTACTTC
CDR3: CASSYGQAQETQYF

V: TRBV7-8
J: TRBJ1-1
D: TRBD1
length: 13
size: .
DNA: TGTGCCAGCAGAAAAACAGGGGGCACTGAAGCTTTCTTT
CDR3: CASRKTGGTEAFF

V: TRBV10-1
J: TRBJ1-4
D: .
length: 15
size: few
DNA: TGCGCCAGCAGGAAAATCCCGGGAGCTAATGAAAAACTGTTTTTT
CDR3: CASRKIPGANEKLFF

V: TRBV19
J: TRBJ1-1
D: TRBD1
length: 16
size: .
DNA: TGTGCCAGTAGCCTTCGGGGCGGACAGGGAGGCACTGAAGCTTTCTTT
CDR3: CASSLRGGQGGTEAFF

V: TRBV6-2/TRBV6-3
J: TRBJ1-2
D: .
length: 13
size: .
DNA: TGTGCCAGCAGTTATGACGAAGACTATGGCTACACCTTC
CDR3: CASSYDEDYGYTF

V: TRBV6-5
J: TRBJ2-7
D: TRBD2
length: 15
size: .
DNA: TGTGCCAGTTCTTGGGCGGGAGGGAGCTCCTACGAGCAGTACTTC
CDR3: CASSWAGGSSYEQYF

V: TRBV24-1
J: TRBJ1-2
D: TRBD1
length: 14
size: .
DNA: TGTGCCACCGCCCGGGGCACAGGGGGCGATGGCTACACCTTC
CDR3: CATARGTGGDGYTF

V: TRBV19
J: TRBJ2-1
D: TRBD2
length: 14
size: few
DNA: TGTGCCAGTAGGCAAGGCGGGAGGGACGATGAGCAGTTCTTC
CDR3: CASRQGGRDDEQFF

V: TRBV7-2
J: TRBJ2-7
D: TRBD1
length: 15
size: once
DNA: TGTGCCAGCAGCTTGGGACAGGGAGAGCCCTACGAGCAGTACTTC
CDR3: CASSLGQGEPYEQYF

V: TRBV27
J: TRBJ1-6
D: .
length: 14
size: few
DNA: TGTGCCAGCAGTACAGGACAACCGAATTCACCCCTCCACTTT
CDR3: CASSTGQPNSPLHF

V: TRBV28
J: TRBJ1-5
D: .
length: 13
size: once
DNA: TGTGCCAACGGACAGAATAGCAATCAGCCCCAGCATTTT
CDR3: CANGQNSNQPQHF

V: TRBV19
J: TRBJ1-5
D: .
length: 14
size: .
DNA: TGTGCCAGTAGTATATCAGGCAGCAATCAGCCCCAGCATTTT
CDR3: CASSISGSNQPQHF